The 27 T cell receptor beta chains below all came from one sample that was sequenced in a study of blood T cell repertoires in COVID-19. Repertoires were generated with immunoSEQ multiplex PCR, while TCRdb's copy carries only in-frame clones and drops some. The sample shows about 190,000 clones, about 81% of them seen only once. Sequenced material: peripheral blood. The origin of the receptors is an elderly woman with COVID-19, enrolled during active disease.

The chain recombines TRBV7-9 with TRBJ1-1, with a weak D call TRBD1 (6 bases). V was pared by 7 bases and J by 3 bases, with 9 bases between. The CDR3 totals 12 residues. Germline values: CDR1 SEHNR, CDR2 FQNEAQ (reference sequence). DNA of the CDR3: TGTGCCAGCATCGGGGGGCACACTGAAGCTTTCTTT. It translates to CASIGGHTEAFF.

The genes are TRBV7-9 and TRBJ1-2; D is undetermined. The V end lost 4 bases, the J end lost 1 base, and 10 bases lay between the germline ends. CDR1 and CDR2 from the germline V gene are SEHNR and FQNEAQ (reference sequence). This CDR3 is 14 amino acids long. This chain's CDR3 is CASSSAQNNYGYTF. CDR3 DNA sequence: TGTGCCAGCAGCTCCGCTCAGAATAACTATGGCTACACCTTC.

CDR3 sequence: CASSPVLGQVNEQFF. The CDR3 nucleotides read TGTGCCAGCAGCCCCGTTTTGGGGCAGGTCAATGAGCAGTTCTTC. The chain recombines TRBV9 with TRBJ2-1, with a possible D match to TRBD1 (5 bases). V lost 4 bases and J lost 6, with 17 bases in between. Germline assignment: CDR1 SGDLS and CDR2 YYNGEE. The length of the CDR3 is 15 residues.

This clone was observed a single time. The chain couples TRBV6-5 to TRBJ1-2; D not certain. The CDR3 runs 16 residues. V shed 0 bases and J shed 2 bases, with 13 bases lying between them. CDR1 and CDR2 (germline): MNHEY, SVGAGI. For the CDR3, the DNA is TGTGCCAGCAGTTACTCGAGAGGATCTGGAAACTATGGCTACACCTTC. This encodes CASSYSRGSGNYGYTF.

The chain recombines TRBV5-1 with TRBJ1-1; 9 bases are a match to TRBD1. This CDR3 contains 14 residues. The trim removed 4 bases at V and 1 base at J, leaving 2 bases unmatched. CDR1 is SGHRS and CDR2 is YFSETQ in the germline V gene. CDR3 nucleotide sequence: TGCGCCAGCAGCAGGGACAGGGAGAACACTGAAGCTTTCTTT. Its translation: CASSRDRENTEAFF.

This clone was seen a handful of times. The CDR3 spells CASSQEQGPYYGYTF. The CDR3 DNA is TGCGCCAGCAGCCAAGAGCAGGGGCCCTACTATGGCTACACCTTC. This chain joins TRBV4-1 and TRBJ1-2; TRBD1 might be the D (6 bases). V was shortened by 0 bases and J by 3 bases, with 11 bases between the two germline ends. Looked up from germline, CDR1 is MGHRA and CDR2 is YSYEKL. There are 15 residues in the CDR3.

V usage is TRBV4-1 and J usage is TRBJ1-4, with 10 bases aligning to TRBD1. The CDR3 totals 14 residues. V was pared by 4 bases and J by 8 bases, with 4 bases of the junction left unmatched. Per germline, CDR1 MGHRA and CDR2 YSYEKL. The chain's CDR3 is CASSPGTGAEKLFF. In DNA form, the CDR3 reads TGCGCCAGCAGCCCCGGGACAGGGGCCGAAAAACTGTTTTTT.

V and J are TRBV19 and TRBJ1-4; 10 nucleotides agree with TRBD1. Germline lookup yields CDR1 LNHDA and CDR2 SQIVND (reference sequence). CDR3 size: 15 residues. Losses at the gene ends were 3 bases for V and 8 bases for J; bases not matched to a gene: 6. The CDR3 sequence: CASSMRGTGVEKLFF. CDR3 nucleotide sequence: TGTGCCAGTAGTATGCGGGGGACAGGGGTGGAAAAACTGTTTTTT.

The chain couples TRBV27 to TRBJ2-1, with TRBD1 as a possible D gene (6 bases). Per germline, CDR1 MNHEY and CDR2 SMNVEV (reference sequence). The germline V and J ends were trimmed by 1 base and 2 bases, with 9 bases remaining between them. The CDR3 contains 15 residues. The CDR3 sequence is CASSLWAGAYNEQFF. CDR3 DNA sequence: TGTGCCAGCAGTTTATGGGCAGGGGCCTACAATGAGCAGTTCTTC.

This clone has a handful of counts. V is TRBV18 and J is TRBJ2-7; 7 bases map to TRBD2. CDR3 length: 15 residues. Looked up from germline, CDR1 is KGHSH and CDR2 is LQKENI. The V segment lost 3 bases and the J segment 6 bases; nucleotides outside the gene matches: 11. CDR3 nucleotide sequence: TGTGCCAGCTCACCCCCGAGCGGGAAAGGACGCGAGCAGTACTTC. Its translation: CASSPPSGKGREQYF.

This CDR3 reads CASSGARDWATIYF. The DNA of the CDR3 is TGTGCCAGCAGTGGAGCCAGGGATTGGGCCACCATATATTTT. The rearrangement links TRBV6-1 to TRBJ1-3, with a tentative D call TRBD1 (5 bases). Between the trimmed V and J ends, which lost 4 bases and 9 bases, there was a span of 16 bases. CDR1 and CDR2 (germline): MNHNS, SASEGT. This CDR3 comprises 14 residues.

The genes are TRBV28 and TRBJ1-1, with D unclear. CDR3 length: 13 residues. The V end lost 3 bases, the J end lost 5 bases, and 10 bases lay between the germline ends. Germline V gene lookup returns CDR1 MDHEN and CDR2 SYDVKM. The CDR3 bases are TGTGCCAGCAGTTTGGGCGGGCGGACTGAAGCTTTCTTT. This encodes CASSLGGRTEAFF.

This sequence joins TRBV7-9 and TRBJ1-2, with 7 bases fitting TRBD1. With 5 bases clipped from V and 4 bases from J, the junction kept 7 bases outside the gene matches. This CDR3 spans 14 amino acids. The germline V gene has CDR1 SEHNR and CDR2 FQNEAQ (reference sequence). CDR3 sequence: CASSHQTGTYGYTF. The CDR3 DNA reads TGTGCCAGCAGCCACCAGACAGGGACCTATGGCTACACCTTC.

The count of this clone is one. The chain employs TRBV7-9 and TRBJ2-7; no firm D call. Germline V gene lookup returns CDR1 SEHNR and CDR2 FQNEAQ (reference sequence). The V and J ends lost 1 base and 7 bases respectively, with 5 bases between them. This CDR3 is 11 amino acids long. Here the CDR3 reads CASSLDGEQYF. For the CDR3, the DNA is TGTGCCAGCAGCTTAGACGGTGAGCAGTACTTC.

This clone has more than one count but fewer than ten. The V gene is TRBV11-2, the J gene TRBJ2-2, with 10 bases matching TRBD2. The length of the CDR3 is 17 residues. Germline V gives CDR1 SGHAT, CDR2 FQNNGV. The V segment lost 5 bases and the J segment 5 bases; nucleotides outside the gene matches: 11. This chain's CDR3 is CASSQAGGRRRTGELFF. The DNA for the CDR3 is TGTGCCAGCAGCCAAGCGGGGGGGCGGAGGAGGACCGGGGAGCTGTTTTTT.

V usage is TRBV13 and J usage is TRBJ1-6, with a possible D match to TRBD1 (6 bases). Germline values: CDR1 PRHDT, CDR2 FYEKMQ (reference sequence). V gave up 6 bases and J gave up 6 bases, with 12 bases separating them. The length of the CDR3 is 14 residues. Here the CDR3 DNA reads TGTGCCAGCAGAGTGGGACAAGGTAATTCACCCCTCCACTTT. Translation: CASRVGQGNSPLHF.

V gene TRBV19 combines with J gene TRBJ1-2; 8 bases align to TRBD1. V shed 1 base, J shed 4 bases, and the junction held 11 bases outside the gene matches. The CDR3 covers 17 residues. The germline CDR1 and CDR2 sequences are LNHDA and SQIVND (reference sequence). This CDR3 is CASSIGGQADHLYGYTF. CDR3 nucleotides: TGTGCCAGTAGTATAGGGGGACAGGCGGACCACCTCTATGGCTACACCTTC.

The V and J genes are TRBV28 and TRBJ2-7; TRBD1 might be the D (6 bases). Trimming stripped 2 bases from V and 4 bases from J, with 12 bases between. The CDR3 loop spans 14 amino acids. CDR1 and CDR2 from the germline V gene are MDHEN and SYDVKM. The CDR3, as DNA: TGTGCCAGCAGTTTAATTGGGGGCGGGTACGAGCAGTACTTC. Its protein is CASSLIGGGYEQYF.

CDR3 sequence (DNA): TGCGCCAGCAGCCAAGTGGGGACAGGAAATGAAAAACTGTTTTTT. The encoded protein is CASSQVGTGNEKLFF. V usage is TRBV4-1 and J usage is TRBJ1-4; 8 bases are shared with TRBD1. This CDR3 is 15 amino acids long. V lost 1 base, J lost 5 bases, and 3 bases stayed unmatched. Germline V gene sequence: CDR1 MGHRA, CDR2 YSYEKL.

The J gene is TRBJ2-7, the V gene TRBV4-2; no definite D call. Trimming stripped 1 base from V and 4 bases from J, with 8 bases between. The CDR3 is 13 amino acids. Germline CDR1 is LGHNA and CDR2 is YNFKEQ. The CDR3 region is CASSQGLPYEQYF. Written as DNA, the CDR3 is TGTGCCAGCAGCCAAGGTCTTCCTTACGAGCAGTACTTC.

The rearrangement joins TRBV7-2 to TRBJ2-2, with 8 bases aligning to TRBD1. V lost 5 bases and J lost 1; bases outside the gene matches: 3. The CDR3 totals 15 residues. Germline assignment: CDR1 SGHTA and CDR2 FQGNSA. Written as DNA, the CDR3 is TGTGCCAGCAGCCCAGGGGGCTTGAACACCGGGGAGCTGTTTTTT. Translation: CASSPGGLNTGELFF.

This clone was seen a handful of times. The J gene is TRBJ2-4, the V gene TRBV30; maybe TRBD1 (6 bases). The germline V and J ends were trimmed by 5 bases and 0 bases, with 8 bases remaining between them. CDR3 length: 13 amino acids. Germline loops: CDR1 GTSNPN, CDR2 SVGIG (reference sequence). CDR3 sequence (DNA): TGTGCCTGGCAGGGGAGAGCCAAAAACATTCAGTACTTC. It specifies CAWQGRAKNIQYF.

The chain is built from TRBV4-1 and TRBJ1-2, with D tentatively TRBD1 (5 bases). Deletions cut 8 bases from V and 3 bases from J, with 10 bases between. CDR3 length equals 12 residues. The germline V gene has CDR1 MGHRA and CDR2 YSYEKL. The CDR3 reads CASSGGDYGYTF. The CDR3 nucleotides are TGCGCCAGCTCGGGGGGGGACTATGGCTACACCTTC.

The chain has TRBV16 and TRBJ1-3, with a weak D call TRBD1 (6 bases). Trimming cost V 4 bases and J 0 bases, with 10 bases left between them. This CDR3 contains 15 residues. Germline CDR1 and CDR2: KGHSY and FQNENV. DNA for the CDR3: TGTGCCAGCAGCCGCACAGGGCTCTCTGGAAACACCATATATTTT. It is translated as CASSRTGLSGNTIYF.

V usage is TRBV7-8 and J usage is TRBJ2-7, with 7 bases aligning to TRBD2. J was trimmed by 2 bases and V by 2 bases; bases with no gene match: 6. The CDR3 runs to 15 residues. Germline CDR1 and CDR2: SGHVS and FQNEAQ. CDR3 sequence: CASSLYRGDPYEQYF. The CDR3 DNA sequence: TGTGCCAGCAGCTTATACCGGGGGGACCCCTACGAGCAGTACTTC.

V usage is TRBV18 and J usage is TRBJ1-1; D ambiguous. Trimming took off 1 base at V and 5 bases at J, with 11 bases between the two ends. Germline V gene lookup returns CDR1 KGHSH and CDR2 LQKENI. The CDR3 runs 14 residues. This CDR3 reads CASSPQGGGTEAFF. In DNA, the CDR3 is TGTGCCAGCTCACCACAGGGAGGCGGGACTGAAGCTTTCTTT.

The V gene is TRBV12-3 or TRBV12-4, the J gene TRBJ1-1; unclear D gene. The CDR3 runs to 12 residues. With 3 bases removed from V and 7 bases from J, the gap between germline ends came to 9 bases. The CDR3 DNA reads TGTGCCAGCAGTTTCGTCCCAGGTGAAGCTTTCTTT. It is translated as CASSFVPGEAFF.